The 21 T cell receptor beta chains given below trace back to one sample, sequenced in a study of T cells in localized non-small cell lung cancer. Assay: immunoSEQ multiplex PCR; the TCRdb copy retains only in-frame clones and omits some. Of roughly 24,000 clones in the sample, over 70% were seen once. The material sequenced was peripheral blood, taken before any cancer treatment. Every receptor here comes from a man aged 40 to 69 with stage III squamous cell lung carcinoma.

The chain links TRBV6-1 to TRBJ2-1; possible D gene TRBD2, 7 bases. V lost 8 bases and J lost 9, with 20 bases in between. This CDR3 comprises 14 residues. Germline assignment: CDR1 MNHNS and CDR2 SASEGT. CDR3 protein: CASWEGGGKAEQFF. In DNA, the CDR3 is TGTGCCAGCTGGGAGGGGGGGGGCAAGGCTGAGCAGTTCTTC.

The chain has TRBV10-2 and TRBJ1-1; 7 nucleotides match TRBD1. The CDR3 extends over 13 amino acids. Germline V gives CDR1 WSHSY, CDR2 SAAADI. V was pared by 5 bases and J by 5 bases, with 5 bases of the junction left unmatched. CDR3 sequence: CASSKKGATEAFF. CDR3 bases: TGCGCCAGCAGTAAGAAGGGGGCGACTGAAGCTTTCTTT.

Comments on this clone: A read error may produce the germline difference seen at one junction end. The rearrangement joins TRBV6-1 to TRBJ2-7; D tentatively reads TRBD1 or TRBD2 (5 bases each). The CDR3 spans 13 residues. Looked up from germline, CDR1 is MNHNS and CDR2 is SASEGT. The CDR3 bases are TGTGCCAGCAGTTTGGACGGGGCCTACGAGCAGAACTTC. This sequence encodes CASSLDGAYEQNF.

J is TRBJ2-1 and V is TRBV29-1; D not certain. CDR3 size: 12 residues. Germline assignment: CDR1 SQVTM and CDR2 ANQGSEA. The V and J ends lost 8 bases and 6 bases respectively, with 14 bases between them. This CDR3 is CSLWKGGNEQFF. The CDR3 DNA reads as TGCAGCCTTTGGAAAGGTGGCAATGAGCAGTTCTTC.

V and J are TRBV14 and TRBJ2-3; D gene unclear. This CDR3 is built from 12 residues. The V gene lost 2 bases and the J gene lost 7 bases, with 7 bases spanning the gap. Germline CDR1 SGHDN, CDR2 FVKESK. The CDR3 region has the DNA TGTGCCAGCAGCCAACAGCACCATACGCAGTATTTT. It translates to CASSQQHHTQYF.

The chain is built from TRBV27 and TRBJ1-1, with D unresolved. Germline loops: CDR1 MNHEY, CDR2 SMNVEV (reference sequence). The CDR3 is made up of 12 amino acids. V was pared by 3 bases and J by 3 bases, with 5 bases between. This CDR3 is CASSFADTEAFF. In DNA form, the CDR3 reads TGTGCCAGCAGTTTTGCCGACACTGAAGCTTTCTTT.

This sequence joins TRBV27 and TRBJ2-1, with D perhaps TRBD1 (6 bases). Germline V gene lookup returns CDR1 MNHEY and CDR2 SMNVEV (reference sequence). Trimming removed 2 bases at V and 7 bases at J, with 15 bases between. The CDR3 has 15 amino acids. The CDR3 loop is CASSLGGYVGNEQFF. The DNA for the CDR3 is TGTGCCAGCAGTTTAGGGGGCTATGTCGGGAATGAGCAGTTCTTC.

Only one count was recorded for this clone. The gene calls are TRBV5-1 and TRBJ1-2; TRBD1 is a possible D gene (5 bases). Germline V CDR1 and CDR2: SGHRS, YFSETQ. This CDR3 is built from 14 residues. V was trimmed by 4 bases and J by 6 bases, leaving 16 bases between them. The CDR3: CASSPPGPGDGYTF. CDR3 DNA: TGCGCCAGCAGCCCCCCGGGACCGGGGGATGGCTACACCTTC.

CDR3 sequence reads: CASSWDGFVEQYV. The CDR3 DNA reads as TGCGCCAGCAGCTGGGACGGCTTCGTCGAGCAGTACGTC. This chain connects TRBV5-1 to TRBJ2-7; D tentatively reads TRBD1 or TRBD2 (5 bases each). CDR1 is SGHRS and CDR2 is YFSETQ in the germline V gene. The length of the CDR3 is 13 residues. The V end lost 3 bases, the J end lost 6 bases, and 13 bases lay between the germline ends.

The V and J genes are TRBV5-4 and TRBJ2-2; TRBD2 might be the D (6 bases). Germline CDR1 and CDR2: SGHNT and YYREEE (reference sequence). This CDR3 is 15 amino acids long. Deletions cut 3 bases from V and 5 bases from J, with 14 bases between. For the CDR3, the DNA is TGTGCCAGCAGCTCCCTCGGGCGGGGAACCGGGGAGCTGTTTTTT. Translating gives CASSSLGRGTGELFF. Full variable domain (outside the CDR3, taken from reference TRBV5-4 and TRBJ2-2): ETGVTQSPTHLIKTRGQQVTLRCSSQSGHNTVSWYQQALGQGPQFIFQYYREEENGRGNFPPRFSGLQFPNYSSELNVNALELDDSALYLCASSSLGRGTGELFFGEGSRLTVL.

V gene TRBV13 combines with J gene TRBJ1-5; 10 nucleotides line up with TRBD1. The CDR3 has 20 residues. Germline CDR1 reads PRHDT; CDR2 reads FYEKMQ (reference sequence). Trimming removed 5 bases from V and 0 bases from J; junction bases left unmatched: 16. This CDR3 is CASSAGPLNRDRGSNQPQHF. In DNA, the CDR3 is TGTGCCAGCAGCGCCGGACCGCTAAACCGGGACAGGGGTAGCAATCAGCCCCAGCATTTT.

The CDR3 reads CASSSGWGTGELFF. The DNA for the CDR3 is TGCGCCAGCAGCTCGGGGTGGGGGACCGGGGAGCTGTTTTTT. The J gene is TRBJ2-2, the V gene TRBV5-1, with D perhaps being TRBD1 or TRBD2 (5 bases each). CDR3 length: 14 residues. Trimming shortened V by 3 bases and J by 5 bases, and 11 bases separated the two germline ends. Germline values: CDR1 SGHRS, CDR2 YFSETQ.

The CDR3, as DNA: TGTGCCAGCAGCCTCGTTGGCGGGGGCAATGAGCAGTTCTTC. Protein product: CASSLVGGGNEQFF. V is TRBV4-2 and J is TRBJ2-1; 7 nucleotides match TRBD2. This CDR3 is built from 14 residues. Per the germline V gene, CDR1 is LGHNA and CDR2 is YNFKEQ. Trimming removed 4 bases from V and 6 bases from J; junction bases left unmatched: 6.

CDR3 residues: CASSVDGTNTGELFF. The CDR3 DNA is TGCGCCAGCAGCGTGGACGGCACGAACACCGGGGAGCTGTTTTTT. The chain uses TRBV5-1 and TRBJ2-2; no clear D. Germline assignment: CDR1 SGHRS and CDR2 YFSETQ. The CDR3 runs to 15 residues. The ends were cut back, 4 bases at V and 0 bases at J, with 10 bases in the middle.

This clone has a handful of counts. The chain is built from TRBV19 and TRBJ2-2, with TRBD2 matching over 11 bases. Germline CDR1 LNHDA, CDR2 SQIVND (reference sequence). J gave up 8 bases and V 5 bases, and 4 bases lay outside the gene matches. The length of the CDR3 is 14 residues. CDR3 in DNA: TGTGCCAGTAGTCTGGGACTAGCGGAAGGGGAGCTGTTTTTT. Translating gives CASSLGLAEGELFF.

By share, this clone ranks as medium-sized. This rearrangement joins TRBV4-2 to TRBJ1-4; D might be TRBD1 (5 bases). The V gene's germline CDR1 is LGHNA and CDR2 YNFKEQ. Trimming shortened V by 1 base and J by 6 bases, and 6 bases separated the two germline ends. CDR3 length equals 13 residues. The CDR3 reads CASSQGGDEKLFF. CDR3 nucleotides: TGTGCCAGCAGCCAAGGGGGGGATGAAAAACTGTTTTTT.

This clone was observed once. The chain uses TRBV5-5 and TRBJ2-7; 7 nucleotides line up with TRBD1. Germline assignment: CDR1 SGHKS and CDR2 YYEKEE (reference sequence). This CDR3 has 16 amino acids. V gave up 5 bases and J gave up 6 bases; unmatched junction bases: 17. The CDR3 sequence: CASSYIPRDSNVEQYV. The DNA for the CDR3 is TGTGCCAGCAGTTACATCCCCCGGGACAGTAACGTCGAGCAGTACGTC.

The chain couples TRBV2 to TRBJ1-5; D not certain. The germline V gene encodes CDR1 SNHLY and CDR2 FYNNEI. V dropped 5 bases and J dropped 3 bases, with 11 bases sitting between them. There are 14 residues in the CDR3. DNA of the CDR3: TGTGCCAGCAGTTTCAGACCGATCAATCAGCCCCAGCATTTT. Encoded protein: CASSFRPINQPQHF.

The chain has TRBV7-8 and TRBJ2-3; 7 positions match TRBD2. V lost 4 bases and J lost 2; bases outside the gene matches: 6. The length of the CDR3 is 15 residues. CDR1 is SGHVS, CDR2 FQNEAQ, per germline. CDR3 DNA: TGTGCCAGCAGCTCGGGACTATCTCTCACAGATACGCAGTATTTT. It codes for CASSSGLSLTDTQYF.

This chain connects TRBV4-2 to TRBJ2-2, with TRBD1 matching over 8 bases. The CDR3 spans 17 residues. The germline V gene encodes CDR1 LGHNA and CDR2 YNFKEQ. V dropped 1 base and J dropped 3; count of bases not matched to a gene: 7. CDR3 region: CASSQGATGDDTGELFF. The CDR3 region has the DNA TGTGCCAGCAGCCAAGGGGCGACAGGGGACGACACCGGGGAGCTGTTTTTT.

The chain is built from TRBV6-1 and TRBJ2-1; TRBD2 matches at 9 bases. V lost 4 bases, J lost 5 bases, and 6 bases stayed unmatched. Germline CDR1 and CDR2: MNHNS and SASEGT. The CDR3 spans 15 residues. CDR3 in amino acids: CASSGWLAGNNEQFF. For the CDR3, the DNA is TGTGCCAGCAGTGGGTGGCTAGCGGGGAACAATGAGCAGTTCTTC.